This passage covers 8 T cell receptor beta chains from one sample sequenced in a study of blood T cell repertoires in COVID-19. Generated by immunoSEQ multiplex PCR, the TCRdb table keeps only in-frame clones and is missing some. The sample lists about 210,000 clones, about 86% occurring once. Source material: PBMCs or T cells enriched from blood (not recorded which). The receptors stem from a woman aged 40 to 55 with acute COVID-19.

The chain carries TRBV7-9 and TRBJ2-7; a weak D match, TRBD2 (5 bases). This CDR3 has 16 amino acids. Trimming pared 2 bases from V and 5 bases from J, leaving 19 bases between. Per the germline V gene, CDR1 is SEHNR and CDR2 is FQNEAQ (reference sequence). CDR3 sequence: CASSLSNRAAENEQYF. In DNA form, the CDR3 reads TGTGCCAGCAGCTTATCAAATAGGGCAGCGGAGAACGAGCAGTACTTC.

The J gene is TRBJ1-6, the V gene TRBV12-3 or TRBV12-4; 8 bases are shared with TRBD1. J lost 9 bases, V lost 6 bases, and 4 bases had no gene match. This CDR3 region has 13 residues. CDR3: CASRGTGVSPLHF. The CDR3 DNA is TGTGCCAGCAGGGGGACAGGAGTTTCACCCCTCCACTTT.

The V and J genes are TRBV9 and TRBJ2-3, with D perhaps TRBD2 (6 bases). Deletions cut 3 bases from V and 0 bases from J, with 14 bases between. Germline CDR1 reads SGDLS; CDR2 reads YYNGEE. CDR3 size: 16 residues. This CDR3 is CASSASSSASTDTQYF. In DNA form, the CDR3 reads TGTGCCAGCAGCGCCAGCTCTAGCGCTAGCACAGATACGCAGTATTTT.

J is TRBJ2-7 and V is TRBV19, with 12 bases matching TRBD2. The V gene's germline CDR1 is LNHDA and CDR2 SQIVND (reference sequence). The CDR3 is made up of 14 amino acids. The V gene end was trimmed by 3 bases and the J gene end by 3 bases; junction bases not matched to a gene: 0. The CDR3 region is CASSMTSGSYEQYF. CDR3 coding DNA: TGTGCCAGTAGTATGACTAGCGGGAGCTACGAGCAGTACTTC.

This sequence joins TRBV9 and TRBJ1-1; no firm D call. The CDR3 sequence is 14 residues long. Germline CDR1 reads SGDLS; CDR2 reads YYNGEE. Trimming left V 0 bases short and J 2 bases short, with 8 bases between. CDR3 DNA sequence: TGTGCCAGCAGCGTAGGGGCCATTAACACTGAAGCTTTCTTT. Translated: CASSVGAINTEAFF.

Details on this clone: Sequence at one end of the junction differs from germline and may be a read error. The chain recombines TRBV15 with TRBJ1-3; D gene unclear. Per the germline V gene, CDR1 is LNHNV and CDR2 is YYDKDF (reference sequence). The CDR3 runs to 18 residues. DNA for the CDR3: TGTGCCACCAGCAGAGCTCCCCTCATGGGAGAGTTAGGAACCACCATATATTTT. This codes for CATSRAPLMGELGTTIYF.

V usage is TRBV11-2 and J usage is TRBJ2-1; no reliable D call. Germline V gene data show CDR1 as SGHAT and CDR2 as FQNNGV. The germline V and J ends were trimmed by 1 base and 15 bases, with 16 bases remaining between them. CDR3 length: 13 residues. The CDR3 DNA follows: TGTGCCAGCAGCTTAGGGCCCCCAGGAAGCCGGTTCTTC. Its translation: CASSLGPPGSRFF.

V is TRBV5-1 and J is TRBJ1-4, with D perhaps TRBD1 (5 bases). In germline, CDR1 is SGHRS, CDR2 YFSETQ. This CDR3 comprises 14 residues. With 4 bases removed from V and 5 bases from J, the gap between germline ends came to 12 bases. DNA for the CDR3: TGCGCCAGCAGCCCAGGCGGGGCGAATGAAAAACTGTTTTTT. This translates into CASSPGGANEKLFF.